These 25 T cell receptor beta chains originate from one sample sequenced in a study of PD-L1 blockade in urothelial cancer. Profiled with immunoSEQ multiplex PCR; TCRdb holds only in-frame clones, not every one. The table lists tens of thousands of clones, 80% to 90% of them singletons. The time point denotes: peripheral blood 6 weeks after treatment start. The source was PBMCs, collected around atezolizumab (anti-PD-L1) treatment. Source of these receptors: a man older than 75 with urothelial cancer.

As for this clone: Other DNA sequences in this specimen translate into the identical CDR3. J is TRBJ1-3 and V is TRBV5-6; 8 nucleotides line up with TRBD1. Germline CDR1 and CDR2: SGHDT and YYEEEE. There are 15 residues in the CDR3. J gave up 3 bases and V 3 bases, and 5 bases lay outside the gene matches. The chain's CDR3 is CASSSDRVGGNTIYF. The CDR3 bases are TGTGCCAGCAGCTCGGACAGGGTTGGTGGAAACACCATATATTTT. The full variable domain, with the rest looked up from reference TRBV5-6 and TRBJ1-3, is DAGVTQSPTHLIKTRGQQVTLRCSPKSGHDTVSWYQQALGQGPQFIFQYYEEEERQRGNFPDRFSGHQFPNYSSELNVNALLLGDSALYLCASSSDRVGGNTIYFGEGSWLTVV.

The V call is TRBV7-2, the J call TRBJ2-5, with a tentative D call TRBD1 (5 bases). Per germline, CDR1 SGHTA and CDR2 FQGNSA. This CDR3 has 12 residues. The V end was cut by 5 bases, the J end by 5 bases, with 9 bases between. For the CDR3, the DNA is TGTGCCAGCAGCAGGGGTTCGGAGACCCAGTACTTC. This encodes CASSRGSETQYF. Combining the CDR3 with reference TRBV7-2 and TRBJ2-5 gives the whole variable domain GAGVSQSPSNKVTEKGKDVELRCDPISGHTALYWYRQSLGQGLEFLIYFQGNSAPDKSGLPSDRFSAERTGGSVSTLTIQRTQQEDSAVYLCASSRGSETQYFGPGTRLLVL.

In nucleotides, the CDR3 is TGTGCCAGCAGCTTTACGGGGGGCGCTAACTATGGCTACACCTTC. As protein: CASSFTGGANYGYTF. The chain carries TRBV7-2 and TRBJ1-2, with a tentative D call TRBD1 (6 bases). With 3 bases removed from V and 0 bases from J, the gap between germline ends came to 11 bases. Germline V lookup: CDR1 SGHTA, CDR2 FQGNSA. The CDR3 spans 15 residues.

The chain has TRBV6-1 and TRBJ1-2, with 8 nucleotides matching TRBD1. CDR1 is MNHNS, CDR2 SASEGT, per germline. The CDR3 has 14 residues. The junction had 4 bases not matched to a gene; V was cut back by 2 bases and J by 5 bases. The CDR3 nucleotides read TGTGCCAGCAGTGAACAGGGGGCGAATTATGGCTACACCTTC. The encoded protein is CASSEQGANYGYTF.

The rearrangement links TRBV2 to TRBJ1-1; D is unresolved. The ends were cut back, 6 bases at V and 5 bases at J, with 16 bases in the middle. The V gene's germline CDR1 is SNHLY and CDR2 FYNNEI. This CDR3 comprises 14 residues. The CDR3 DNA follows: TGTGCCAGCAGACCCGGCCCCCCGCGGACTGAAGCTTTCTTT. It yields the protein CASRPGPPRTEAFF.

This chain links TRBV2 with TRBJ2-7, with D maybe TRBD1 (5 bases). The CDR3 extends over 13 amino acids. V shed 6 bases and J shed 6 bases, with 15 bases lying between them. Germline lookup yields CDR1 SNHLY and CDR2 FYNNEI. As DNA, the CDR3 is TGTGCCAGCAGGACGTTACAGGTAACCGAGCAGTACTTC. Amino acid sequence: CASRTLQVTEQYF.

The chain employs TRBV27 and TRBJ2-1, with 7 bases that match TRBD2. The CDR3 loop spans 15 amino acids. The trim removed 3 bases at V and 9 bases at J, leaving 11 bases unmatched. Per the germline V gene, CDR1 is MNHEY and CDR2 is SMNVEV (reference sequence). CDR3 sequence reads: CASSFRQGGAFEQFF. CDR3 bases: TGTGCCAGCAGTTTTAGGCAGGGAGGGGCATTTGAGCAGTTCTTC.

The CDR3 loop reads CASTILTGGGTYEQYF. The CDR3 region has the DNA TGTGCCAGCACCATATTAACAGGGGGCGGAACTTACGAGCAGTACTTC. V and J are TRBV7-9 and TRBJ2-7; TRBD1 matches 9 bases. From germline, CDR1 is SEHNR and CDR2 FQNEAQ (reference sequence). CDR3 length: 16 amino acids. The ends lost 7 bases at V and 4 bases at J; junction bases unmatched: 14.

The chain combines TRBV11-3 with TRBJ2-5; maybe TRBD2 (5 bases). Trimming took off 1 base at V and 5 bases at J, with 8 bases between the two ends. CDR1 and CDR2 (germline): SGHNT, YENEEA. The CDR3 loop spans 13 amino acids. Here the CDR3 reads CASSLVRGETQYF. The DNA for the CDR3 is TGTGCCAGCAGCTTAGTTCGCGGGGAGACCCAGTACTTC.

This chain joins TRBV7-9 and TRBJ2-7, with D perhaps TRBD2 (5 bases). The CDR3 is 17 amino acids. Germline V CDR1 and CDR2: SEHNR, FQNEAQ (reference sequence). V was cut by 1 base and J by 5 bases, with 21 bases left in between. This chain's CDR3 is CASSLERGKGRADEQYF. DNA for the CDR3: TGTGCCAGCAGCTTAGAAAGAGGGAAGGGTCGGGCCGACGAGCAGTACTTC.

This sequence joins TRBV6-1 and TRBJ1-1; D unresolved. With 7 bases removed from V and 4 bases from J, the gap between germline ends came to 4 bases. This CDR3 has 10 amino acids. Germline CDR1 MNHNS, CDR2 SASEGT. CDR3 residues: CASTITEAFF. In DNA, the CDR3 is TGTGCCAGCACTATCACTGAAGCTTTCTTT.

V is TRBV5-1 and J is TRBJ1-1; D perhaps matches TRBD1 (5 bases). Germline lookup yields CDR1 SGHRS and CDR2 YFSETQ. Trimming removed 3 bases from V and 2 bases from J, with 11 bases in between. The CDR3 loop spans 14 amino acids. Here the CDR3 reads CASSWAGLNTEAFF. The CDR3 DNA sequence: TGCGCCAGCAGCTGGGCAGGGTTAAACACTGAAGCTTTCTTT.

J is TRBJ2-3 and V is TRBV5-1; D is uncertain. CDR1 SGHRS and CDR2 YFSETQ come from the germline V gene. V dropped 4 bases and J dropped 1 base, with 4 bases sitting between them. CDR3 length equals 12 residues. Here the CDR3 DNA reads TGCGCCAGCAGCCCGGGCACAGATACGCAGTATTTT. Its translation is CASSPGTDTQYF. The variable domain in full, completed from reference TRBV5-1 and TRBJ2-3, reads KAGVTQTPRYLIKTRGQQVTLSCSPISGHRSVSWYQQTPGQGLQFLFEYFSETQRNKGNFPGRFSGRQFSNSRSEMNVSTLELGDSALYLCASSPGTDTQYFGPGTRLTVL.

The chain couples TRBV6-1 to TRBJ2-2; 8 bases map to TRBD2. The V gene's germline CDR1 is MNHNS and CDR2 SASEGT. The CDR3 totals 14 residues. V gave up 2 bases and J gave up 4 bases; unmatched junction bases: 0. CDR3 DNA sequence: TGTGCCAGCAGTGAAAGCGGGAGCACCGGGGAGCTGTTTTTT. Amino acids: CASSESGSTGELFF.

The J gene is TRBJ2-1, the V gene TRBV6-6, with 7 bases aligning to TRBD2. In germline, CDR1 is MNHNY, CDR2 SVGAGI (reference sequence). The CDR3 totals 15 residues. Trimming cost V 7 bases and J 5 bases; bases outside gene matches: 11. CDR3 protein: CASTGAGTGHNEQFF. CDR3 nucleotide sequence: TGTGCCAGCACCGGAGCGGGAACCGGACACAATGAGCAGTTCTTC.

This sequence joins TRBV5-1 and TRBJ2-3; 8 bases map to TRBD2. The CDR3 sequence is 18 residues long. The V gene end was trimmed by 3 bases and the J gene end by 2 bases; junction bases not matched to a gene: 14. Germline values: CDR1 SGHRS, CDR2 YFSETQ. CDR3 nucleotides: TGCGCCAGCAGCTGGCGCCCCTCAACGGGAGGGAACACAGATACGCAGTATTTT. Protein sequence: CASSWRPSTGGNTDTQYF. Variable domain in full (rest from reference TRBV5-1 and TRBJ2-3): KAGVTQTPRYLIKTRGQQVTLSCSPISGHRSVSWYQQTPGQGLQFLFEYFSETQRNKGNFPGRFSGRQFSNSRSEMNVSTLELGDSALYLCASSWRPSTGGNTDTQYFGPGTRLTVL.

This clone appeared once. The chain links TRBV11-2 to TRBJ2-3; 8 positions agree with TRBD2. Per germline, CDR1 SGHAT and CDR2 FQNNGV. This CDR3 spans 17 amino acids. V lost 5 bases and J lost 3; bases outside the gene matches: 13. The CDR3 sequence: CASSLSAGTRVTDTQYF. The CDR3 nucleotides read TGTGCCAGCAGCCTATCAGCCGGGACTAGGGTTACAGATACGCAGTATTTT.

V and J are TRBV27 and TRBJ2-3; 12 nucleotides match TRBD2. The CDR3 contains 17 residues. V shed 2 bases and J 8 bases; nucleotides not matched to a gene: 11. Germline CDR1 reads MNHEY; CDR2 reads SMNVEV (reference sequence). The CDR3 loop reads CASSLIPLAGGLVTQYF. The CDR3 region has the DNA TGTGCCAGCAGTTTAATCCCGCTAGCGGGAGGGTTAGTTACGCAGTATTTT.

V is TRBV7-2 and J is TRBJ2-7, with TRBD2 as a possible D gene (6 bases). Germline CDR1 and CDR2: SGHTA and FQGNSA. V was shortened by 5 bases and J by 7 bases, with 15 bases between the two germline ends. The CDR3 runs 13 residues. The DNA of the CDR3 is TGTGCCAGCAGCGAGGGTCTCGCGGGAGAGCAGTACTTC. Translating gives CASSEGLAGEQYF.

This CDR3 reads CASSNGLASTDTQYF. The CDR3 bases are TGTGCCAGCAGCAACGGACTAGCTTCCACAGATACGCAGTATTTT. The V and J genes are TRBV5-8 and TRBJ2-3, with 8 bases matching TRBD2. The CDR3 runs 15 residues. Germline values: CDR1 SGHTS, CDR2 YDEGEE. V shed 4 bases, J shed 2 bases, and the junction held 6 bases outside the gene matches.

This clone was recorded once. The CDR3 nucleotides are TGTGCCAGCGAGGGGCAGGGGTCCTCTGGAAACACCATATATTTT. Encoded protein: CASEGQGSSGNTIYF. This sequence joins TRBV19 and TRBJ1-3, with D possibly matching TRBD1 (6 bases). Germline V lookup: CDR1 LNHDA, CDR2 SQIVND (reference sequence). The CDR3 has 15 amino acids. The V and J ends lost 9 bases and 0 bases respectively, with 15 bases between them.

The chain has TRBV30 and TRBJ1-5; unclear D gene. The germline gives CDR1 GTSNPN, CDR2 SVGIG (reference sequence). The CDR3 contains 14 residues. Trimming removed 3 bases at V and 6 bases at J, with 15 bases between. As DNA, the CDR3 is TGTGCCTGGAGCGGGCTCGGGGAGGGTCAGCCCCAGCATTTT. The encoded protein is CAWSGLGEGQPQHF.

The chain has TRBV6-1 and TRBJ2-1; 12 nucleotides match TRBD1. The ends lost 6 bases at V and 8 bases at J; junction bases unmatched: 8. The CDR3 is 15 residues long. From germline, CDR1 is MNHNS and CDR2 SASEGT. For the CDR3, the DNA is TGTGCCAGCAGGGGCGGGACAGGGGGCGCCTATGAGCAGTTCTTC. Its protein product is CASRGGTGGAYEQFF.

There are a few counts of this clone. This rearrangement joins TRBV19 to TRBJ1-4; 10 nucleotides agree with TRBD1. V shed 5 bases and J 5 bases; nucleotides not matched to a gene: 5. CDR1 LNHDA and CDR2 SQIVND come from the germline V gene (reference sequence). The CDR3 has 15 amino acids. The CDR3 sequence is CASSPLGQGNEKLFF. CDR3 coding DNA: TGTGCCAGTAGTCCCTTGGGACAGGGGAATGAAAAACTGTTTTTT.

The CDR3 bases are TGTGCCAGCACGACAGCAAGGCCCTCAAGGAATGAGCAGTTCTTC. The encoded protein is CASTTARPSRNEQFF. The gene calls are TRBV28 and TRBJ2-1; D perhaps matches TRBD1 (5 bases). V was shortened by 7 bases and J by 7 bases, with 20 bases between the two germline ends. Germline V lookup: CDR1 MDHEN, CDR2 SYDVKM. CDR3 size: 15 residues.